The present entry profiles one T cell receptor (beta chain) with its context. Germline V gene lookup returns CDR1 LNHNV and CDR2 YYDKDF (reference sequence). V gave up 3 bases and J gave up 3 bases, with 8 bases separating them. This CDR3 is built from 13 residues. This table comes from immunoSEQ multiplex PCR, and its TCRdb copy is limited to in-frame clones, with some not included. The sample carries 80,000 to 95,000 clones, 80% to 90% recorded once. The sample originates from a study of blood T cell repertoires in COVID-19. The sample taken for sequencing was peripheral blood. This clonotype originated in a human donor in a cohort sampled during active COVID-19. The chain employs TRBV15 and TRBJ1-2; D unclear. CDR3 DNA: TGTGCCACCAGCAGCCTGACTGACTATGGCTACACCTTC. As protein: CATSSLTDYGYTF.